These 25 T cell receptor beta chains originate from one sample sequenced in a study of blood T cell repertoires in COVID-19. Profiled with immunoSEQ multiplex PCR; TCRdb holds only in-frame clones, not every one. The sample includes 23,000 or so clones, roughly nine tenths seen only once; the top ten take over 9.5%. Material: peripheral blood. These receptors were obtained from a man between 65 and 80 years old with acute or convalescent COVID-19.

V gene TRBV7-9 combines with J gene TRBJ1-4, with 7 positions matching TRBD1. CDR1 and CDR2 from the germline V gene are SEHNR and FQNEAQ (reference sequence). This CDR3 contains 14 residues. The ends lost 5 bases at V and 6 bases at J; junction bases unmatched: 6. CDR3 sequence reads: CASSTRGLYEKLFF. The CDR3 DNA reads TGTGCCAGCAGCACTAGGGGGCTGTATGAAAAACTGTTTTTT.

This sequence joins TRBV6-5 and TRBJ2-7, with a tentative D call TRBD1 (5 bases). This CDR3 contains 14 residues. Germline-derived CDR1 and CDR2 are MNHEY and SVGAGI. V lost 2 bases and J lost 4, with 12 bases in between. This chain's CDR3 is CASSYQAGPYEQYF. Written as DNA, the CDR3 is TGTGCCAGCAGTTACCAGGCAGGGCCTTACGAGCAGTACTTC.

The V call is TRBV20-1, the J call TRBJ1-5, with TRBD1 as a possible D gene (6 bases). This CDR3 contains 13 residues. V was pared by 3 bases and J by 5 bases, with 11 bases between. Germline loops: CDR1 DFQATT, CDR2 SNEGSKA (reference sequence). The CDR3 is CSASMDRHQPQHF. In nucleotides, the CDR3 is TGCAGTGCTAGTATGGACAGACATCAGCCCCAGCATTTT.

The chain joins TRBV18 to TRBJ2-3; 13 bases line up with TRBD2. Germline CDR1 is KGHSH and CDR2 is LQKENI. There are 16 residues in the CDR3. Trimming removed 6 bases from V and 1 base from J; junction bases left unmatched: 4. Here the CDR3 DNA reads TGTGCCAGCTCCCCCGGACTAGCGGGAGGCACAGATACGCAGTATTTT. It specifies CASSPGLAGGTDTQYF.

The chain uses TRBV7-2 and TRBJ2-3; perhaps TRBD2 as D (6 bases). The germline gives CDR1 SGHTA, CDR2 FQGNSA. V dropped 4 bases and J dropped 2 bases, with 10 bases sitting between them. The CDR3 extends over 14 amino acids. The CDR3 DNA reads as TGTGCCAGCAGCTGGGACTCATACACAGATACGCAGTATTTT. It specifies CASSWDSYTDTQYF.

The gene calls are TRBV28 and TRBJ2-7; 9 nucleotides match TRBD1. The CDR3 spans 15 residues. CDR1 is MDHEN, CDR2 SYDVKM, per germline. J gave up 3 bases and V 2 bases, and 5 bases lay outside the gene matches. CDR3 sequence (DNA): TGTGCCAGCAGTTTAGCTGGGACAGGGATCTACGAGCAGTACTTC. It encodes CASSLAGTGIYEQYF.

This clone was observed a single time. This chain uses TRBV5-1 with TRBJ1-3, with TRBD1 matching 8 bases. Looked up from germline, CDR1 is SGHRS and CDR2 is YFSETQ. Trimming at V came to 2 bases and at J to 3 bases, leaving 4 bases not matched to a gene. The CDR3 is 15 amino acids. CDR3 nucleotides: TGCGCCAGCAGCTTCCAGGGGGCGAATGGAAACACCATATATTTT. Protein: CASSFQGANGNTIYF.

The rearrangement links TRBV6-6 to TRBJ2-5, with 12 bases that match TRBD2. The V gene's germline CDR1 is MNHNY and CDR2 SVGAGI (reference sequence). The length of the CDR3 is 16 residues. J was trimmed by 2 bases and V by 5 bases; bases with no gene match: 6. The CDR3 is CASSPPGLAGQETQYF. The CDR3 region has the DNA TGTGCCAGCAGTCCCCCCGGACTAGCGGGACAAGAGACCCAGTACTTC.

The V and J genes are TRBV7-9 and TRBJ2-5; tentative D call: TRBD2 (6 bases). CDR3 length: 15 amino acids. CDR1 is SEHNR and CDR2 is FQNEAQ in the germline V gene (reference sequence). Deletions cut 7 bases from V and 4 bases from J, with 19 bases between. The CDR3: CASTKTAGPSETQYF. The DNA of the CDR3 is TGTGCCAGCACAAAAACCGCGGGGCCCTCAGAGACCCAGTACTTC. The full variable domain, completed using reference TRBV7-9 and TRBJ2-5, is DTGVSQNPRHKITKRGQNVTFRCDPISEHNRLYWYRQTLGQGPEFLTYFQNEAQLEKSRLLSDRFSAERPKGSFSTLEIQRTEQGDSAMYLCASTKTAGPSETQYFGPGTRLLVL.

The chain has TRBV7-9 and TRBJ1-2, with 8 bases lining up with TRBD1. The germline gives CDR1 SEHNR, CDR2 FQNEAQ (reference sequence). The CDR3 loop spans 10 amino acids. The CDR3 reads CGTGSIGYTF. DNA for the CDR3: TGTGGGACAGGGTCTATCGGCTACACCTTC.

The chain joins TRBV18 to TRBJ1-1, with a possible D match to TRBD1 (6 bases). V lost 6 bases to trimming and J lost 3 bases, with 11 bases between them. CDR1 and CDR2 from the germline V gene are KGHSH and LQKENI. The CDR3 totals 13 residues. The CDR3: CASSPGQDTEAFF. The CDR3 region has the DNA TGTGCCAGCTCCCCGGGACAAGACACTGAAGCTTTCTTT.

The chain links TRBV7-9 to TRBJ1-4; D is possibly TRBD1 (6 bases). Trimming cost V 5 bases and J 6 bases, with 19 bases left between them. The germline V gene encodes CDR1 SEHNR and CDR2 FQNEAQ (reference sequence). The CDR3 loop spans 16 amino acids. In DNA form, the CDR3 reads TGTGCCAGCAGCCCCACGGGGGGGGGCGGTGATGAAAAACTGTTTTTT. Its translation: CASSPTGGGGDEKLFF. Supplemented by reference TRBV7-9 and TRBJ1-4, the full variable domain reads DTGVSQNPRHKITKRGQNVTFRCDPISEHNRLYWYRQTLGQGPEFLTYFQNEAQLEKSRLLSDRFSAERPKGSFSTLEIQRTEQGDSAMYLCASSPTGGGGDEKLFFGSGTQLSVL.

The gene calls are TRBV3-1 (or the pseudogene TRBV3-2) and TRBJ2-5; 8 bases fit TRBD2. CDR1 and CDR2 (germline): LGHDT, YNNKEL (reference sequence). Unmatched junction bases numbered 9, after V lost 5 bases and J lost 7 bases. The CDR3 sequence is 14 residues long. The CDR3 region has the DNA TGTGCCAGCAGCTACGCCGGGACTAGGAGGACCCAGTACTTC. Protein sequence: CASSYAGTRRTQYF.

The genes are TRBV20-1 and TRBJ2-1, with 10 bases aligning to TRBD2. Germline lookup yields CDR1 DFQATT and CDR2 SNEGSKA (reference sequence). The CDR3 has 14 residues. Unmatched junction bases numbered 3, after V lost 3 bases and J lost 4 bases. The CDR3 sequence: CSASALAGYNEQFF. CDR3 in DNA: TGCAGTGCTAGTGCACTAGCGGGGTACAATGAGCAGTTCTTC.

The chain carries TRBV15 and TRBJ1-2; D unclear. The CDR3 contains 16 residues. V was shortened by 0 bases and J by 3 bases, with 14 bases between the two germline ends. Germline V gene data show CDR1 as LNHNV and CDR2 as YYDKDF (reference sequence). The CDR3 sequence is CATSRDYSEGDYGYTF. The CDR3 nucleotides are TGTGCCACCAGCAGAGATTACTCGGAGGGCGACTATGGCTACACCTTC.

The chain couples TRBV2 to TRBJ1-4; maybe TRBD1 (6 bases). The CDR3 runs 11 residues. Germline V gene lookup returns CDR1 SNHLY and CDR2 FYNNEI. Trimming took off 6 bases at V and 7 bases at J, with 6 bases between the two ends. The CDR3 reads CASRDSEKLFF. The CDR3, as DNA: TGTGCCAGCAGGGACAGTGAAAAACTGTTTTTT. Full variable domain (rest looked up from reference TRBV2 and TRBJ1-4): EPEVTQTPSHQVTQMGQEVILRCVPISNHLYFYWYRQILGQKVEFLVSFYNNEISEKSEIFDDQFSVERPDGSNFTLKIRSTKLEDSAMYFCASRDSEKLFFGSGTQLSVL.

The J gene is TRBJ2-5, the V gene TRBV4-2, with 14 positions matching TRBD2. V shed 4 bases, J shed 1 base, and the junction held 2 bases outside the gene matches. This CDR3 has 16 amino acids. Germline lookup yields CDR1 LGHNA and CDR2 YNFKEQ. In DNA, the CDR3 is TGTGCCAGCAGCCCTGGGACTAGCGGGGGCCAAGAGACCCAGTACTTC. This gives the protein CASSPGTSGGQETQYF.

The chain recombines TRBV9 with TRBJ2-1, with no clear D. V shed 3 bases and J shed 5 bases, with 15 bases lying between them. CDR3 size: 15 residues. The germline CDR1 and CDR2 sequences are SGDLS and YYNGEE. Written as DNA, the CDR3 is TGTGCCAGCAGCGCCGAACCAGGTCGTCACAATGAGCAGTTCTTC. Its translation: CASSAEPGRHNEQFF.

This clone was seen only once. J is TRBJ1-1 and V is TRBV20-1; D call uncertain. The germline V gene has CDR1 DFQATT and CDR2 SNEGSKA (reference sequence). V was pared by 3 bases and J by 1 base, with 9 bases between. The CDR3 has 13 residues. The chain's CDR3 is CSASWAENTEAFF. The DNA for the CDR3 is TGCAGTGCTAGTTGGGCAGAGAACACTGAAGCTTTCTTT.

The genes are TRBV7-7 and TRBJ2-7, with 7 bases aligning to TRBD1. CDR1 SSHAT and CDR2 FNYEAQ come from the germline V gene (reference sequence). The CDR3 length is 14 residues. V lost 2 bases to trimming and J lost 6 bases; unmatched junction nucleotides: 7. In DNA form, the CDR3 reads TGTGCCAGCAGCTTAAGAGAGGGGGCCGGCGAGCAGTACTTC. It codes for CASSLREGAGEQYF.

This sequence joins TRBV7-2 and TRBJ2-5; weak D call: TRBD1 (6 bases). Between the trimmed V and J ends, which lost 3 bases and 9 bases, there was a span of 11 bases. The CDR3 covers 12 residues. Germline CDR1 is SGHTA and CDR2 is FQGNSA. Here the CDR3 reads CASSLGTGSQYF. Here the CDR3 DNA reads TGTGCCAGCAGCTTGGGAACAGGGTCCCAGTACTTC.

The J gene is TRBJ1-5, the V gene TRBV19, with D possibly matching TRBD1 (6 bases). Germline V lookup: CDR1 LNHDA, CDR2 SQIVND (reference sequence). The ends were cut back, 9 bases at V and 2 bases at J, with 17 bases in the middle. CDR3 size: 15 residues. The DNA for the CDR3 is TGTGCCAGCCTTGGGGGGGGCAGTCGCAATCAGCCCCAGCATTTT. Encoded protein: CASLGGGSRNQPQHF.

The table lists this clone with a count of one. The rearrangement links TRBV15 to TRBJ2-1; 8 nucleotides agree with TRBD1. J gave up 0 bases and V 8 bases, and 6 bases lay outside the gene matches. The CDR3 loop spans 15 amino acids. Per the germline V gene, CDR1 is LNHNV and CDR2 is YYDKDF (reference sequence). The CDR3 DNA is TGTGCCACCGGTAACAGGGGGAGCTCCTACAATGAGCAGTTCTTC. Translating it yields CATGNRGSSYNEQFF.

The V call is TRBV7-9, the J call TRBJ1-4; tentative D call: TRBD1 (5 bases). The CDR3 is made up of 15 amino acids. From germline, CDR1 is SEHNR and CDR2 FQNEAQ (reference sequence). V lost 5 bases and J 2 bases, leaving 12 bases between the germline ends. The CDR3 region is CASSPRQSTNEKLFF. The DNA for the CDR3 is TGTGCCAGCAGCCCGAGACAGAGCACTAATGAAAAACTGTTTTTT. Supplemented by reference TRBV7-9 and TRBJ1-4, the full variable domain reads DTGVSQNPRHKITKRGQNVTFRCDPISEHNRLYWYRQTLGQGPEFLTYFQNEAQLEKSRLLSDRFSAERPKGSFSTLEIQRTEQGDSAMYLCASSPRQSTNEKLFFGSGTQLSVL.

This sequence joins TRBV11-2 and TRBJ2-7, with D hard to call. V was pared by 4 bases and J by 2 bases, with 12 bases between. The CDR3 length is 14 residues. Germline CDR1 is SGHAT and CDR2 is FQNNGV. The DNA for the CDR3 is TGTGCCAGCAGCTCAACTTCCCCGGCCTACGAGCAGTACTTC. As protein: CASSSTSPAYEQYF.